The source of this T cell receptor beta chain is a study of T cells after yellow fever vaccination. On this clonotype: One end of the junction varies from germline; a read error may be responsible.

One entry per CDR3 protein, called by TCRdb with MiXCR from the 5' RACE reads. The data contain 300,000 or so distinct CDR3 sequences, around 6.8% of them singletons. The CDR3 consists of 16 residues. The germline CDR1 and CDR2 sequences are SGHRS and YFSETQ. This TCR derives from a man aged 18 to 35 who received the YFV17D yellow fever vaccine. This rearrangement joins TRBV5-1 to TRBJ2-1; D gene ambiguous. Source: PBMCs, taken around 45 days after the first yellow fever vaccination. Here the CDR3 reads CASSLNFGGSYNDQFF. CDR3 DNA: TGCGCCAGCAGCTTGAATTTCGGTGGGTCCTACAATGACCAGTTCTTC.